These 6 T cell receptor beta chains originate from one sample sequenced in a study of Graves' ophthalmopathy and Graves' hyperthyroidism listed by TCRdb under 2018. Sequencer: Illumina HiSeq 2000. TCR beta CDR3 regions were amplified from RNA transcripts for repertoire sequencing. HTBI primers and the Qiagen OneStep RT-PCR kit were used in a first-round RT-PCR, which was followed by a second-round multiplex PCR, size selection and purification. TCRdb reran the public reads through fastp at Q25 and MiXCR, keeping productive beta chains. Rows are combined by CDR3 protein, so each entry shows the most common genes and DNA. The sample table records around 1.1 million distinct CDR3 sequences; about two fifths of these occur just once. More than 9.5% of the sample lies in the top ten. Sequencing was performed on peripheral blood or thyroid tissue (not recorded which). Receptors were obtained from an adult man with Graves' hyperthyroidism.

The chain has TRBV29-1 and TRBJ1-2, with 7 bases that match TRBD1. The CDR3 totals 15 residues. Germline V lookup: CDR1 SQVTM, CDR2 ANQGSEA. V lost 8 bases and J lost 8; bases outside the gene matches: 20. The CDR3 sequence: CSRPDRPSKFLGYTF. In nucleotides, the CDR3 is TGCAGCCGGCCGGACAGGCCCTCTAAATTTTTGGGCTACACCTTC.

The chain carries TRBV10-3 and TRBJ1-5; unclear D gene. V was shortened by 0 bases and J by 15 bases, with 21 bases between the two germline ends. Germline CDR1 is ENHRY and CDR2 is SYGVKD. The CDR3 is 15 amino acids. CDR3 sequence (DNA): TGTGCCATCAGTGAGTCGTCGGGGTTAGGGCAGTCCCTGCATTTT. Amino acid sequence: CAISESSGLGQSLHF.

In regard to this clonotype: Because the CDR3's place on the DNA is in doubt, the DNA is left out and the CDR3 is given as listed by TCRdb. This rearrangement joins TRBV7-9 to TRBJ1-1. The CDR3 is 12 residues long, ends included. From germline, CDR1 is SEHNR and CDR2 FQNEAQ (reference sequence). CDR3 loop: CASTSGLTEAFF.

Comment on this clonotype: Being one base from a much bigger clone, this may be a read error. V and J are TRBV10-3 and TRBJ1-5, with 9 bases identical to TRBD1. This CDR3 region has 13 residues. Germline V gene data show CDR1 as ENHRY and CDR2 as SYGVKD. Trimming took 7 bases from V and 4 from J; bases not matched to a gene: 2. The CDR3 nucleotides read TGTGCCATCATTGGACAGGGGAATCAGCCCCAGCATTTT. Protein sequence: CAIIGQGNQPQHF.

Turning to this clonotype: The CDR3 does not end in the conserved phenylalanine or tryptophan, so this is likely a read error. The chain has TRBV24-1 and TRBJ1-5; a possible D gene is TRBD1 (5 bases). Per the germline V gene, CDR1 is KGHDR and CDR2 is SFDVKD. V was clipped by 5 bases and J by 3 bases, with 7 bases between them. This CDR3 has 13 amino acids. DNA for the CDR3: TGTGCCACCAGTGGCAGGGACAATCAGCCCCAGCATTCT. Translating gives CATSGRDNQPQHS.

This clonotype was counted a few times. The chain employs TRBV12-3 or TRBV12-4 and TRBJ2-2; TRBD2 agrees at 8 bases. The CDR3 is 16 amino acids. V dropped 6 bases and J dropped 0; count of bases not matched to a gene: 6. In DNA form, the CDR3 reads TGTGCCAGCAGCAGAGGACTAGCAGCGAACACCGGGGAGCTGTTTTTT. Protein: CASSRGLAANTGELFF.